This T cell receptor beta chain is from a study of cytomegalovirus exposure and HLA in healthy donors. About the research overall: Assignment to the Caucasian-associated ancestry cluster applied to approximately 80% of the 300 to 500 genotyped donors. The study's findings and limits: In vitro confirmation showed three CMV-associated chains to be CMV antigen specific. When the data were analyzed later, several of the most significant clusters appeared to be linked to common viral pathogens. Among TCR beta chains, those listed as cytomegalovirus-associated numbered over 150.

Concerning this clone itself: The antigen remains unidentified.

This PCR relied on a set of 60 Vbeta primers and 13 Jbeta primers. Sequenced by immunoSEQ multiplex PCR; TCRdb stores in-frame clones only, minus some. The sample records 150,000 to 200,000 clones, around 76% being singletons. Per the germline V gene, CDR1 is SGHNT and CDR2 is YYREEE (reference sequence). With V trimmed by 4 bases and J by 5 bases, 6 bases remained unmatched. The CDR3 sequence is 14 residues long. This chain connects TRBV5-4 to TRBJ2-7; TRBD2 aligns across 10 bases. Sequenced: PBMCs. This receptor was identified in a female donor in good health and CMV-seronegative. DNA for the CDR3: TGTGCCAGCAGCATAGGACTAGCGGTCGACGAGCAGTACTTC. This sequence encodes CASSIGLAVDEQYF.